These T cell receptor beta chains were read from a single sample in a study of graft-versus-host responses after intestinal transplantation. Libraries were prepared by immunoSEQ multiplex PCR; TCRdb keeps only in-frame clonotypes and omits some of them. The sample lists 7,400 or so clones; around 31% were seen once. Sequencing used alloreactive CD8+ T cells from a mixed lymphocyte reaction culture, obtained before intestinal transplant. Source of these receptors: a human patient who received an intestinal transplant. CDR3s include the opening cysteine and the closing phenylalanine or tryptophan. A D gene is named only where the DNA matches it firmly. Clone sizes are given selectively: once, few, many, or a class where the clone is expanded.

j_gene: TRBJ2-7
v_gene: TRBV15
abundance: NA
d_gene: TRBD1
len: 15
CDR3aa: CATSRPGQGAREQYF
CDR3nt: TGTGCCACCAGCAGACCCGGACAGGGGGCAAGGGAGCAGTACTTC

j_gene: TRBJ2-7
v_gene: TRBV13
abundance: NA
d_gene: NA
len: 15
CDR3aa: CASSSTNDRYDEQYF
CDR3nt: TGTGCCAGCAGCTCGACCAACGACAGGTACGACGAGCAGTACTTC

j_gene: TRBJ1-2
v_gene: TRBV4-1
abundance: NA
d_gene: TRBD1
len: 16
CDR3aa: CASSQMWTGKNYGYTF
CDR3nt: TGCGCCAGCAGCCAGATGTGGACAGGGAAAAACTATGGCTACACCTTC

j_gene: TRBJ1-3
v_gene: TRBV19
abundance: few
d_gene: NA
len: 16
CDR3aa: CASSLSGYLAGNTIYF
CDR3nt: TGTGCCAGTAGTTTGTCAGGATACTTGGCTGGAAACACCATATATTTT

j_gene: TRBJ2-2
v_gene: TRBV5-1
abundance: NA
d_gene: NA
len: 15
CDR3aa: CASSLGWGTTGELFF
CDR3nt: TGCGCCAGCAGCTTAGGTTGGGGGACAACCGGGGAGCTGTTTTTT

j_gene: TRBJ2-3
v_gene: TRBV2
abundance: NA
d_gene: NA
len: 16
CDR3aa: CASSEYLVGRADTQYF
CDR3nt: TGTGCCAGCAGTGAATATCTGGTGGGCAGGGCAGATACGCAGTATTTT

j_gene: TRBJ1-3
v_gene: TRBV27
abundance: NA
d_gene: NA
len: 15
CDR3aa: CASSSSLGGRNTIYF
CDR3nt: TGTGCCAGCAGTTCTTCCCTCGGGGGGCGGAACACCATATATTTT

j_gene: TRBJ2-1
v_gene: TRBV7-9
abundance: medium-sized
d_gene: TRBD1
len: 14
CDR3aa: CASRRTGNYNEQFF
CDR3nt: TGTGCCAGCAGACGGACAGGGAATTACAATGAGCAGTTCTTC

j_gene: TRBJ2-1
v_gene: TRBV7-3
abundance: few
d_gene: NA
len: 13
CDR3aa: CASSLSGYNEQFF
CDR3nt: TGTGCCAGCAGCTTATCAGGTTACAATGAGCAGTTCTTC

j_gene: TRBJ2-2
v_gene: TRBV11-2
abundance: few
d_gene: NA
len: 16
CDR3aa: CASSLAFQENTGELFF
CDR3nt: TGTGCCAGCAGCTTAGCTTTCCAGGAGAACACCGGGGAGCTGTTTTTT

j_gene: TRBJ2-7
v_gene: TRBV13
abundance: medium-sized
d_gene: TRBD2
len: 15
CDR3aa: CASSHKTSPHYEQYF
CDR3nt: TGTGCCAGCAGCCACAAGACTAGCCCTCACTACGAGCAGTACTTC

j_gene: TRBJ2-7
v_gene: TRBV11-2
abundance: NA
d_gene: NA
len: 16
CDR3aa: CASSPAPGGNSYEQYF
CDR3nt: TGTGCCAGCAGCCCCGCCCCCGGGGGTAACTCCTACGAGCAGTACTTC

j_gene: TRBJ1-6
v_gene: TRBV27
abundance: few
d_gene: NA
len: 14
CDR3aa: CASSFRALDTPLHF
CDR3nt: TGTGCCAGCAGTTTTAGGGCTCTGGACACACCCCTCCACTTT

j_gene: TRBJ2-1
v_gene: TRBV19
abundance: few
d_gene: TRBD2
len: 14
CDR3aa: CASSMGGTNNEQFF
CDR3nt: TGTGCCAGTAGTATGGGGGGGACTAACAATGAGCAGTTCTTC

j_gene: TRBJ2-5
v_gene: TRBV19
abundance: few
d_gene: NA
len: 15
CDR3aa: CASSIEAAGAETQYF
CDR3nt: TGTGCCAGTAGTATAGAAGCGGCAGGGGCTGAGACCCAGTACTTC

j_gene: TRBJ2-2
v_gene: TRBV25-1
abundance: few
d_gene: TRBD2
len: 14
CDR3aa: CASSEGTRPGELFF
CDR3nt: TGTGCCAGCAGTGAAGGGACTAGGCCCGGGGAGCTGTTTTTT

j_gene: TRBJ1-3
v_gene: TRBV7-9
abundance: NA
d_gene: NA
len: 18
CDR3aa: CASSLGFTGFLSGNTIYF
CDR3nt: TGTGCCAGCAGCTTGGGTTTTACAGGCTTCCTTTCTGGAAACACCATATATTTT

j_gene: TRBJ1-1
v_gene: TRBV4-3
abundance: medium-sized
d_gene: TRBD1
len: 14
CDR3aa: CASSGTVWNTEAFF
CDR3nt: TGCGCCAGCAGCGGGACAGTATGGAACACTGAAGCTTTCTTT

j_gene: TRBJ2-3
v_gene: TRBV9
abundance: NA
d_gene: NA
len: 16
CDR3aa: CASSINRGTSTDTQYF
CDR3nt: TGTGCCAGCAGCATTAACCGAGGGACTAGCACAGATACGCAGTATTTT

j_gene: TRBJ2-1
v_gene: TRBV28
abundance: few
d_gene: TRBD2
len: 16
CDR3aa: CASSSIAGEGWNEQFF
CDR3nt: TGTGCCAGCAGTTCAATAGCGGGAGAAGGTTGGAATGAGCAGTTCTTC

j_gene: TRBJ2-7
v_gene: TRBV4-1
abundance: NA
d_gene: TRBD2
len: 15
CDR3aa: CASSHNSGPGYEQYF
CDR3nt: TGTGCCAGCAGCCACAATAGCGGGCCAGGCTACGAGCAGTACTTC

j_gene: TRBJ2-3
v_gene: TRBV5-8
abundance: NA
d_gene: NA
len: 12
CDR3aa: CASEGRTDTQYF
CDR3nt: TGTGCCAGCGAGGGTCGCACAGATACGCAGTATTTT

j_gene: TRBJ2-2
v_gene: TRBV7-6
abundance: NA
d_gene: NA
len: 12
CDR3aa: CASLASTGELFF
CDR3nt: TGTGCCAGCCTCGCGAGTACCGGGGAGCTGTTTTTT

j_gene: TRBJ2-3
v_gene: TRBV4-3
abundance: NA
d_gene: TRBD2
len: 16
CDR3aa: CASSQLAGVIPDTQYF
CDR3nt: TGCGCCAGCAGCCAACTAGCGGGGGTGATCCCAGATACGCAGTATTTT

j_gene: TRBJ2-1
v_gene: TRBV5-5
abundance: few
d_gene: NA
len: 15
CDR3aa: CASSLAGNPYNEQFF
CDR3nt: TGTGCCAGCAGCTTGGCAGGAAACCCTTACAATGAGCAGTTCTTC

j_gene: TRBJ2-7
v_gene: TRBV18
abundance: few
d_gene: TRBD1
len: 15
CDR3aa: CASSPLGTGVYEQYF
CDR3nt: TGTGCCAGCTCACCACTCGGGACAGGGGTTTACGAGCAGTACTTC

j_gene: TRBJ1-1
v_gene: TRBV7-7
abundance: NA
d_gene: NA
len: 13
CDR3aa: CASRRAPNTEAFF
CDR3nt: TGTGCCAGCAGGCGTGCCCCGAACACTGAAGCTTTCTTT

j_gene: TRBJ1-2
v_gene: TRBV7-9
abundance: NA
d_gene: NA
len: 13
CDR3aa: CASSLEQHYGYTF
CDR3nt: TGTGCCAGCAGCTTAGAACAGCACTATGGCTACACCTTC

j_gene: TRBJ2-1
v_gene: TRBV6-5
abundance: NA
d_gene: TRBD2
len: 15
CDR3aa: CASSSIAGGWNEQFF
CDR3nt: TGTGCCAGCTCCTCGATAGCGGGAGGGTGGAATGAGCAGTTCTTC

j_gene: TRBJ2-7
v_gene: TRBV4-3
abundance: NA
d_gene: NA
len: 13
CDR3aa: CASSQDSTYEQYF
CDR3nt: TGCGCCAGCAGCCAAGATAGTACCTACGAGCAGTACTTC

j_gene: TRBJ2-2
v_gene: TRBV30
abundance: NA
d_gene: NA
len: 12
CDR3aa: CTQTLATGELFF
CDR3nt: TGTACGCAAACGCTAGCTACCGGGGAGCTGTTTTTT

j_gene: TRBJ2-1
v_gene: TRBV7-9
abundance: medium-sized
d_gene: NA
len: 12
CDR3aa: CASSFLANEQFF
CDR3nt: TGTGCCAGCAGCTTTTTAGCGAATGAGCAGTTCTTC

j_gene: TRBJ1-5
v_gene: TRBV11-2
abundance: NA
d_gene: NA
len: 16
CDR3aa: CASSLTYLEGNQPQHF
CDR3nt: TGTGCCAGCAGCTTAACGTACTTGGAGGGAAATCAGCCCCAGCATTTT

j_gene: TRBJ1-5
v_gene: TRBV27
abundance: few
d_gene: NA
len: 14
CDR3aa: CASSFLGLGQPQHF
CDR3nt: TGTGCCAGCAGTTTTTTGGGGCTGGGTCAGCCCCAGCATTTT

j_gene: TRBJ2-7
v_gene: TRBV7-2
abundance: few
d_gene: TRBD2
len: 14
CDR3aa: CASSLAGLVYEQYF
CDR3nt: TGTGCCAGCAGCTTAGCGGGACTAGTCTACGAGCAGTACTTC

j_gene: TRBJ1-1
v_gene: TRBV19
abundance: medium-sized
d_gene: NA
len: 16
CDR3aa: CATGSGPVRLQTEAFF
CDR3nt: TGTGCCACCGGCTCAGGGCCCGTACGGCTGCAGACTGAAGCTTTCTTT

j_gene: TRBJ1-4
v_gene: TRBV25-1
abundance: NA
d_gene: NA
len: 14
CDR3aa: CASSPEATNEKLFF
CDR3nt: TGTGCCAGCAGTCCAGAAGCAACTAATGAAAAACTGTTTTTT

j_gene: TRBJ1-1
v_gene: TRBV12-5
abundance: NA
d_gene: NA
len: 16
CDR3aa: CASGLVRGFLRAEAFF
CDR3nt: TGTGCTAGTGGTTTGGTACGTGGGTTTCTGCGGGCTGAAGCTTTCTTT

j_gene: TRBJ1-1
v_gene: TRBV7-8
abundance: NA
d_gene: NA
len: 15
CDR3aa: CASSLGAGLSTEAFF
CDR3nt: TGTGCCAGCAGCTTAGGAGCAGGGTTGAGCACTGAAGCTTTCTTT

j_gene: TRBJ1-1
v_gene: TRBV6-5
abundance: few
d_gene: NA
len: 14
CDR3aa: CASIPKEGVTEAFF
CDR3nt: TGTGCCAGCATTCCGAAGGAGGGTGTCACTGAAGCTTTCTTT

j_gene: TRBJ2-3
v_gene: TRBV7-9
abundance: NA
d_gene: TRBD2
len: 14
CDR3aa: CASTASGGTDTQYF
CDR3nt: TGTGCCAGCACCGCTAGCGGGGGGACAGATACGCAATATTTT

j_gene: TRBJ1-2
v_gene: TRBV5-6
abundance: NA
d_gene: NA
len: 13
CDR3aa: CASSLMSSYGYTF
CDR3nt: TGTGCCAGCAGCTTGATGAGTAGCTATGGCTACACCTTC

j_gene: TRBJ2-1
v_gene: TRBV2
abundance: few
d_gene: TRBD2
len: 14
CDR3aa: CASSEGPGGNEQFF
CDR3nt: TGTGCCAGCAGTGAAGGACCGGGGGGGAATGAGCAGTTCTTC

j_gene: TRBJ2-1
v_gene: TRBV28
abundance: NA
d_gene: TRBD2
len: 15
CDR3aa: CASSLAGVFYNEQFF
CDR3nt: TGTGCCAGCAGTTTAGCGGGAGTTTTCTACAATGAGCAGTTCTTC

j_gene: TRBJ2-7
v_gene: TRBV7-3
abundance: medium-sized
d_gene: TRBD2
len: 16
CDR3aa: CASSLMPLAGGYEQYF
CDR3nt: TGTGCCAGCAGCTTAATGCCGCTAGCGGGGGGCTACGAGCAGTACTTC

j_gene: TRBJ1-2
v_gene: TRBV4-1
abundance: NA
d_gene: TRBD1
len: 15
CDR3aa: CASSQEGGTGYGYTF
CDR3nt: TGCGCCAGCAGCCAAGAAGGAGGGACAGGATATGGCTACACCTTC

j_gene: TRBJ1-1
v_gene: TRBV4-2
abundance: NA
d_gene: NA
len: 15
CDR3aa: CASSQDGEWATEAFF
CDR3nt: TGTGCCAGCAGCCAAGATGGGGAGTGGGCCACTGAAGCTTTCTTT

j_gene: TRBJ2-2
v_gene: TRBV6-1
abundance: NA
d_gene: NA
len: 18
CDR3aa: CASSDWVLGRENTGELFF
CDR3nt: TGTGCCAGCAGTGATTGGGTACTCGGCAGGGAAAACACCGGGGAGCTGTTTTTT

j_gene: TRBJ2-5
v_gene: TRBV7-9
abundance: few
d_gene: TRBD2
len: 16
CDR3aa: CASSPGLAGGRETQYF
CDR3nt: TGTGCCAGCAGCCCTGGACTAGCGGGGGGGCGCGAGACCCAGTACTTC